This T cell receptor (beta chain) was retrieved from a study of blood T cell repertoires in COVID-19. In the study overall: COVID-19 samples, acute and convalescent, were from the United States, Italy and Spain. Sample material is recorded as cDNA or gDNA derived from T cells, B-cell-depleted T cells, or PBMCs.

This table comes from immunoSEQ multiplex PCR, and its TCRdb copy is limited to in-frame clones, with some not included. The data show 300,000 to 400,000 clones, roughly 85% seen once. Trimming pared 4 bases from V and 3 bases from J, leaving 17 bases between. Germline loops: CDR1 SGHRS, CDR2 YFSETQ. This CDR3 region has 15 residues. Participants came from fewer than 25 US areas, aged roughly 18 to 100 years. The sequenced sample was PBMCs or T cells enriched from blood (not recorded which). This receptor was obtained from a woman in her 40s with acute COVID-19. The chain employs TRBV5-1 and TRBJ2-7; D is possibly TRBD1 (6 bases). For the CDR3, the DNA is TGCGCCAGCAGCCCTCAAGGGGGTCCCCTCTACGAGCAGTACTTC. It codes for CASSPQGGPLYEQYF. The whole variable domain, filled in from reference TRBV5-1 and TRBJ2-7, reads KAGVTQTPRYLIKTRGQQVTLSCSPISGHRSVSWYQQTPGQGLQFLFEYFSETQRNKGNFPGRFSGRQFSNSRSEMNVSTLELGDSALYLCASSPQGGPLYEQYFGPGTRLTVT.